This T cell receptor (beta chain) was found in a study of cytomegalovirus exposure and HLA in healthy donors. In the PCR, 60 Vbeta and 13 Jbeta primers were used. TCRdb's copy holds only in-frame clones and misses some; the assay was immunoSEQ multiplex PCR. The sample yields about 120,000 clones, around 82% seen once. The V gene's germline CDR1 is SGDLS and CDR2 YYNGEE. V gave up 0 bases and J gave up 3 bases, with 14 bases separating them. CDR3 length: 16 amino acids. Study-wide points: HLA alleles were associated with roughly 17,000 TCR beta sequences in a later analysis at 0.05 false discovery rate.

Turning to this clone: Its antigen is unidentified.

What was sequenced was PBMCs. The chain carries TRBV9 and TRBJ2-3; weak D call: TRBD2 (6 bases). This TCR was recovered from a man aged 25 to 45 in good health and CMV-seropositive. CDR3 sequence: CASSVVGGSGTDTQYF. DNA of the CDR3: TGTGCCAGCAGCGTAGTCGGAGGGAGTGGGACAGATACGCAGTATTTT.